The subject of this entry is one T cell receptor beta chain. This record belongs to a study of technical replicates of blood from a few donors. CDR1 and CDR2 from the germline V gene are SGHAT and FQNNGV. The CDR3 has 15 amino acids. Trimming cost V 1 base and J 4 bases; bases outside gene matches: 6. The table came from immunoSEQ multiplex PCR; TCRdb's copy has only in-frame clones and leaves some out. Of 75,000 to 90,000 clones listed, around 93% were seen once; the top ten hold about 0.23%. The sample comprised T cells isolated from PBMCs. The TCR sequence derives from a human donor in good health. This chain connects TRBV11-2 to TRBJ1-1; the match to TRBD1 covers 7 bases. CDR3 in amino acids: CASSLVGGVATEAFF. In DNA form, the CDR3 reads TGTGCCAGCAGCTTAGTAGGGGGCGTAGCCACTGAAGCTTTCTTT.